Following are 10 T cell receptor beta chains from one sample sequenced in a study of regulatory T cells in long-lasting Graves disease. Sample time point: newly diagnosed GD, antithyroid drugs for less than 3 months. PBMC RNA was the source of the TCR library. Sequencing libraries for TCR beta were prepared with iRepertoire HTBI primers and Arm-PCR of CDR3 regions. In TCRdb, the multiplex PCR reads were re-called with MiXCR into one record per CDR3 protein. The sample records approximately 360,000 distinct CDR3 sequences, about 10% being singletons. These data also featured in a second study, about T cells in Graves' hyperthyroidism and ophthalmopathy.

This material consisted of peripheral blood mononuclear cells (PBMCs), taken at new diagnosis, from a patient treated with antithyroid drugs. Receptors originate from a young woman with Graves disease.

There are many counts of this clonotype. This chain connects TRBV12-3 or TRBV12-4 to TRBJ1-1; possibly TRBD1 for D (5 bases). The CDR3 is 14 amino acids. V dropped 6 bases and J dropped 0 bases, with 11 bases sitting between them. As DNA, the CDR3 is TGTGCCAGCAGCTTATGGGGGTTGAACACTGAAGCTTTCTTT. Protein: CASSLWGLNTEAFF.

Of note for this clonotype: This probably arose from a read error, given a far larger clone one base away. This sequence joins TRBV3-1 and TRBJ2-3; tentatively, D is TRBD2 (5 bases). This CDR3 is built from 14 residues. Between the trimmed V and J ends, which lost 2 bases and 0 bases, there was a span of 6 bases. CDR1 is LGHDT and CDR2 is YNNKEL in the germline V gene (reference sequence). The chain's CDR3 is CASSQTGSTDTQYF. The CDR3 bases are TGTGCCAGCAGCCAAACGGGGAGCACAGATACGCAGTATTTT.

This clonotype occurred many times. This sequence joins TRBV9 and TRBJ2-1; 14 bases map to TRBD2. CDR1 is SGDLS, CDR2 YYNGEE, per germline. The CDR3 runs 17 residues. V lost 3 bases to trimming and J lost 7 bases; unmatched junction nucleotides: 9. The CDR3 loop is CASSAGTSGGWKNEQFF. The DNA of the CDR3 is TGTGCCAGCAGCGCGGGGACTAGCGGGGGATGGAAGAATGAGCAGTTCTTC.

V is TRBV20-1 and J is TRBJ2-7, with unresolved D. The V gene's germline CDR1 is DFQATT and CDR2 SNEGSKA (reference sequence). The length of the CDR3 is 11 residues. The V end lost 6 bases, the J end lost 3 bases, and 9 bases lay between the germline ends. CDR3 region: CSATTGYEQYV. CDR3 sequence (DNA): TGCAGTGCGACGACGGGCTACGAGCAGTACGTC.

This clonotype was counted many times. The chain employs TRBV20-1 and TRBJ1-5, with 9 bases fitting TRBD1. V trimming: 5 bases; J trimming: 2 bases; junction bases outside the gene matches: 13. Germline CDR1 DFQATT, CDR2 SNEGSKA (reference sequence). The CDR3 length is 17 residues. Here the CDR3 reads CSARDREEVSGNQPQHF. Written as DNA, the CDR3 is TGCAGTGCTCGGGACAGGGAGGAGGTGTCTGGCAATCAGCCCCAGCATTTT.

Ten or more counts support this clonotype. The chain combines TRBV12-3 or TRBV12-4 with TRBJ1-1; D is undetermined. The ends were cut back, 7 bases at V and 10 bases at J, with 19 bases in the middle. This CDR3 spans 13 amino acids. CDR3 region: CASTPTRGGGAFF. CDR3 DNA: TGTGCCAGCACTCCGACCCGAGGCGGTGGAGCTTTCTTT.

At least ten counts were recorded for this clonotype. The chain combines TRBV7-8 with TRBJ2-1; a possible D gene is TRBD1 (6 bases). The CDR3 runs 17 residues. CDR1 and CDR2 from the germline V gene are SGHVS and FQNEAQ. The V and J ends lost 3 bases and 1 base respectively, with 16 bases between them. CDR3 bases: TGTGCCAGCAGCTTGGACCACAGGGTCTCATCCTACAATGAGCAGTTCTTC. This codes for CASSLDHRVSSYNEQFF.

This chain uses TRBV9 with TRBJ1-4; TRBD1 agrees at 7 bases. The CDR3 has 14 residues. After removal of 4 bases from V and 6 bases from J, the junction contained 6 bases not matched to a gene. The germline V gene encodes CDR1 SGDLS and CDR2 YYNGEE. The CDR3 nucleotides read TGTGCCAGCAGCCCGACAGGGAGGGATGAAAAACTGTTTTTT. Translating gives CASSPTGRDEKLFF.

At least ten counts were recorded for this clonotype. The chain uses TRBV14 and TRBJ2-1, with a possible D match to TRBD1 (5 bases). The V gene's germline CDR1 is SGHDN and CDR2 FVKESK. The CDR3 loop spans 16 amino acids. The germline V and J ends were trimmed by 4 bases and 2 bases, with 15 bases remaining between them. CDR3: CASSRKQAITYNEQFF. CDR3 DNA sequence: TGTGCCAGCAGCCGGAAACAGGCGATAACCTACAATGAGCAGTTCTTC.

Many counts were recorded for this clonotype. V is TRBV6-5 and J is TRBJ1-2, with no clear D. CDR1 and CDR2 from the germline V gene are MNHEY and SVGAGI. The V gene lost 3 bases and the J gene lost 5 bases, with 19 bases spanning the gap. The CDR3 spans 16 residues. This chain's CDR3 is CASSYLRHLGFYGYTF. The CDR3 DNA is TGTGCCAGCAGTTATCTAAGACACCTGGGGTTTTATGGCTACACCTTC.